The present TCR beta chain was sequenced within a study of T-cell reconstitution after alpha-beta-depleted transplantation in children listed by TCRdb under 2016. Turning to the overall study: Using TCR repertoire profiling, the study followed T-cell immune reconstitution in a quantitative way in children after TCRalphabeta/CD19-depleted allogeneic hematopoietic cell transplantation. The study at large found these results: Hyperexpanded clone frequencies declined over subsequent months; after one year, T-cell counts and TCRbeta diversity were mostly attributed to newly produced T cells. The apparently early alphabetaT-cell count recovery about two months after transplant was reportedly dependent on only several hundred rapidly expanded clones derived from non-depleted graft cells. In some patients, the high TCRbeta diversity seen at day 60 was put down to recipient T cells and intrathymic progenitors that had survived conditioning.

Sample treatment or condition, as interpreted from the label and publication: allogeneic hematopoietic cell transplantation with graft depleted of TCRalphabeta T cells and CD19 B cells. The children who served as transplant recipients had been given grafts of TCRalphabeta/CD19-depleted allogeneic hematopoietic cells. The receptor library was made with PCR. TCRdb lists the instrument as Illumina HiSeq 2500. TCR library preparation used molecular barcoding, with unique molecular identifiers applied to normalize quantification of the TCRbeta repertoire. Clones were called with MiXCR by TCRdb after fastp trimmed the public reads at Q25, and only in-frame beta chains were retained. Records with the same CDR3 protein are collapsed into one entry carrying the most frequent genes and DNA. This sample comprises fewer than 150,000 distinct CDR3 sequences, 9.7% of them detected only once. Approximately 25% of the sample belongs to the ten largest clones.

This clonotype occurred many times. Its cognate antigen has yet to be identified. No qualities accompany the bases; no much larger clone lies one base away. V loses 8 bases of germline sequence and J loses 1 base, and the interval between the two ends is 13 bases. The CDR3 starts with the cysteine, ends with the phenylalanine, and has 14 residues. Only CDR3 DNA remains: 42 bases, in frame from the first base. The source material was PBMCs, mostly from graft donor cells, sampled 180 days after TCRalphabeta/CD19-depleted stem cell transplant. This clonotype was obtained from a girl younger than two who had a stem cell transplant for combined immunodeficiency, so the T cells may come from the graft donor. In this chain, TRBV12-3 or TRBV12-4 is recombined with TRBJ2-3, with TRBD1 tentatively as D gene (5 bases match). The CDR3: CASSGRVGTDTQYF. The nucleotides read TGTGCCAGCTCCGGCAGGGTGGGCACAGATACGCAGTATTTT.